The rows below give T cell receptor beta chains drawn from one sample of a study of T cell repertoires in cytomegalovirus infection. These receptors' antigens are unknown. TCRdb used MiXCR to reprocess the reads, holding one entry per CDR3 protein. The sample holds fewer than 900,000 distinct CDR3 sequences, about 27% seen once. The input for sequencing was cultured CD8+ T cells from PBMCs, taken from culture after CMV antigen stimulation. The source of these receptors is a human donor in good health (CMV status not recorded). Some clones in this sample may be carry-over from other donors' samples. Each CDR3 is given with its conserved first and last residue. The order of the fields is J gene, V gene, clone size, D gene, CDR3 DNA, CDR3 protein. D genes are given only for firm matches. Rows may omit the clone size; those that give it use once, few, many or a size class.

>TRBJ1-2|TRBV6-1|many|.
TGTGCCAGCAGTGAAGCGGTTCCAGCTAACTATGGCTACACCTTC
CASSEAVPANYGYTF
>TRBJ2-5|TRBV12-3/TRBV12-4|many|.
TGTGCCAGCAGTCCAACGGGACCCGAGGCTGAGACCCAGTACTTC
CASSPTGPEAETQYF
>TRBJ1-1|TRBV7-6|few|.
TGTGCCAGCAGCTTAAAGTACACTGAAGCTTTCTTT
CASSLKYTEAFF
>TRBJ2-1|TRBV6-1|many|TRBD2
TGTGCCAGCAGTGAATGGGAGGGTGTCCTGGGGTACAATGAGCAGTTCTTC
CASSEWEGVLGYNEQFF
>TRBJ1-3|TRBV7-2|many|TRBD1
TGTGCCAGCAGCGAAGACAGGGCGGCTGGAAACACCATATATTTT
CASSEDRAAGNTIYF
>TRBJ1-1|TRBV28|few|.
TGTGCCAGCAATCATTGGGGTACCACTGAAGCTTTCTTT
CASNHWGTTEAFF
>TRBJ1-1|TRBV9|.|.
TGTGCCAGCAGCGCGCCAGGAAAAGGGCTAGCTGAAGCTTTCTTT
CASSAPGKGLAEAFF
>TRBJ1-1|TRBV29-1|.|TRBD1
TGCAGCGTCCGGACAGGGCCTGAAGCTTTCTTT
CSVRTGPEAFF
>TRBJ2-3|TRBV5-4|.|.
TGTGCCAGCAGCGTGTCCGGGATAATAGCGGAAAACACAGATACGCAGTATTTT
CASSVSGIIAENTDTQYF
>TRBJ1-3|TRBV12-3/TRBV12-4|.|TRBD1
TGTGCCAGCAGTTTAGTCTACAGGGGGCCCACCATATATTTT
CASSLVYRGPTIYF
>TRBJ2-4|TRBV6-2/TRBV6-3|many|.
TGTGCCAGCAGCGACGGGAACAGTAAAAACATTCAGTACTTC
CASSDGNSKNIQYF
>TRBJ1-2|TRBV12-3/TRBV12-4|.|TRBD1
TGTGCCAGCACCGAGACAGGGGGTCTCTATGGCTACACCTTC
CASTETGGLYGYTF
>TRBJ1-1|TRBV27|few|TRBD1
TGTGCCAGCAGTTTGAGGCAGGGGGCACTCGATGCTTTCTTT
CASSLRQGALDAFF
>TRBJ1-4|TRBV12-3/TRBV12-4|few|.
TGTGCCAGCAGACAGTTTGTTCAGGGAGGACTGTTTTTT
CASRQFVQGGLFF
>TRBJ2-2|TRBV6-5|few|.
TGTGCCAGCACCCTACTGGCGAACTTTTACACCGGGGAGCTGTTTTTT
CASTLLANFYTGELFF
>TRBJ2-3|TRBV7-3|.|.
TGTGCCAGCAGCTTAAGGCTGAGCCCAGATACGCAGTATTTT
CASSLRLSPDTQYF
>TRBJ1-2|TRBV7-2|.|.
TGTGCCAGCACCTGGGGGGGGCTGGGCTACACCTTC
CASTWGGLGYTF
>TRBJ2-2|TRBV5-1|.|TRBD1
TGCGCCAGCAGCCGGACAGGTGGCGGGGAGCTGTTTTTT
CASSRTGGGELFF
>TRBJ2-4|TRBV28|.|.
TGTGCCAGCAGCGACCGGGACAATAAAAACATTCAGTACTTC
CASSDRDNKNIQYF
>TRBJ1-1|TRBV7-6|.|TRBD1
TGTGCCAGCAGCCTTGGACAGGGTTCCAGGACTGAAGCTTTCTTT
CASSLGQGSRTEAFF
>TRBJ2-2|TRBV4-1|.|.
TGCGCCAGCAGCCAAGATGGAGGGGGCGAAACCGGGGAGCTGTTTTTT
CASSQDGGGETGELFF
>TRBJ1-1|TRBV2|.|TRBD1
TGTGCCAGCGACCAGGGGGGGAACACTGAAGCTTTCTTT
CASDQGGNTEAFF
>TRBJ2-1|TRBV6-6|few|.
TGTGCCAGCAGTTACGGGGGAGAGTACTACAATGAGCAGTTCTTC
CASSYGGEYYNEQFF
>TRBJ1-4|TRBV7-8|many|.
TGTGCCAGCAGCTTACCCGGGAACATCCAGACCTCTAATGAAAAACTGTTTTTT
CASSLPGNIQTSNEKLFF
>TRBJ2-1|TRBV7-9|.|.
TGTGCCAGCAGCTTGGGGGGAGGGGGCAACGAGCAGTTCTTC
CASSLGGGGNEQFF